The T cell receptor (beta chain) described here comes from a study of a mutant IDH1 vaccine in newly diagnosed glioma. Study overall: Averaging 40.4 years of age, treated patients were about 62% male and approximately 38% female. Patients' prior therapy spanned radiotherapy, temozolomide, or both; most underwent both.

The data were produced by immunoSEQ multiplex PCR, yet TCRdb's version contains in-frame clones alone and is incomplete. This sample has tens of thousands of clones, with under 90% found just once. Time point meaning: baseline, week 1 (first vaccination visit). Treatment noted: pre-vaccination baseline after standard-of-care therapy. Specimen: PBMCs, collected from a glioma patient treated with radiotherapy, temozolomide or both. The sequence derives from a woman in her forties or fifties with glioma.

The CDR3 is CASSQDLGRQGNTIYF. CDR3 in DNA: TGCGCCAGCAGCCAAGATCTAGGCAGGCAAGGAAACACCATATATTTT. The rearrangement links TRBV4-1 to TRBJ1-3; D unclear. Per the germline V gene, CDR1 is MGHRA and CDR2 is YSYEKL. Trimming removed 0 bases from V and 4 bases from J, with 13 bases in between. This CDR3 has 16 amino acids.